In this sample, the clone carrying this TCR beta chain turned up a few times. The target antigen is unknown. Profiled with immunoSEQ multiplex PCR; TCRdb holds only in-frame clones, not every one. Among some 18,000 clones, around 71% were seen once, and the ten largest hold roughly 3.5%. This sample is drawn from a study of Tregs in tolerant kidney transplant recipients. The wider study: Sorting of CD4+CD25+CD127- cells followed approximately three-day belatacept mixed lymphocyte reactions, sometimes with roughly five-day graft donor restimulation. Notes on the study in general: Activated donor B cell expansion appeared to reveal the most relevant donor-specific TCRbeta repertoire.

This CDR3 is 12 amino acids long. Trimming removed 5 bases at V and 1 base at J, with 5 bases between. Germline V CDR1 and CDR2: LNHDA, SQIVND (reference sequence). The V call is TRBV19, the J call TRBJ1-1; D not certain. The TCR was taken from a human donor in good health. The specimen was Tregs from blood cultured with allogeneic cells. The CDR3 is CASSVRNTEAFF. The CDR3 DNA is TGTGCCAGTAGTGTGCGGAACACTGAAGCTTTCTTT.